Listed below are T cell receptor beta chains from one sample, sequenced in a study of radiotherapy plus CTLA-4 blockade in lung cancer. Data came from immunoSEQ multiplex PCR; TCRdb stores just in-frame clones and leaves some out. The profile shows tens of thousands of clones, around nine tenths of them singletons. The sample was peripheral blood, taken from a patient treated with radiotherapy plus ipilimumab. The receptors stem from a human donor with non-small cell lung cancer that progressed on radiotherapy plus ipilimumab. The CDR3 runs from the conserved cysteine through the conserved F or W.

V: TRBV28; J: TRBJ2-7; CDR3: CASSLPGADSYEQYF
V: TRBV7-9; J: TRBJ1-1; CDR3: CASSFGGYTEAFF
V: TRBV5-6; J: TRBJ1-4; CDR3: CASSPPAEEKLFF
V: TRBV18; J: TRBJ2-1; CDR3: CASSPGLGDEQFF
V: TRBV18; J: TRBJ2-6; CDR3: CASTPTGHGTGSGTSGANVLTF
V: TRBV5-6; J: TRBJ1-5; CDR3: CASSTRDRESHQPQHF
V: TRBV29-1; J: TRBJ2-7; CDR3: CSVEDGRDRGFGEQYF
V: TRBV2; J: TRBJ2-1; CDR3: CASSEGQGLYNEQFF
V: TRBV6-6; J: TRBJ2-2; CDR3: CASSRTGQTGELFF
V: TRBV27; J: TRBJ1-1; CDR3: CASSFGPNTEAFF
V: TRBV5-1; J: TRBJ2-2; CDR3: CASSLVQGVTGELFF
V: TRBV5-1; J: TRBJ2-1; CDR3: CASSGGGSYNEQFF
V: TRBV6-5; J: TRBJ2-2; CDR3: CASSLPGGNTGELFF
V: TRBV30; J: TRBJ1-1; CDR3: CAWERDSKFTEAFF
V: TRBV29-1; J: TRBJ2-3; CDR3: CSVRQDPTNTQYF
V: TRBV7-2; J: TRBJ1-6; CDR3: CASSGIHNSPLHF
V: TRBV5-1; J: TRBJ2-7; CDR3: CASSPWGLAYEQYF
V: TRBV5-1; J: TRBJ2-6; CDR3: CASSPWVTSGTSSGANVLTF
V: TRBV18; J: TRBJ1-2; CDR3: CASSPRQGEGMDYGYTF
V: TRBV27; J: TRBJ2-1; CDR3: CASRTGSGVEQFF
V: TRBV10-3; J: TRBJ2-3; CDR3: CAISAGSGGATDTQYF
V: TRBV5-1; J: TRBJ2-3; CDR3: CASSLIPGTDTQYF
V: TRBV6-5; J: TRBJ1-6; CDR3: CASSGRDRANSPLHF
V: TRBV11-2; J: TRBJ2-7; CDR3: CASSLPLGLAGGRAYEQYF
V: TRBV7-2; J: TRBJ2-3; CDR3: CASSGLTDTQYF
V: TRBV6-1; J: TRBJ1-4; CDR3: CASSDWGRSEKLFF
V: TRBV2; J: TRBJ2-1; CDR3: CASSLGTSGYNEQFF
V: TRBV6-1; J: TRBJ2-1; CDR3: CASKGGSAYNEQFF
V: TRBV18; J: TRBJ1-2; CDR3: CASSARDQDGYTF
V: TRBV9; J: TRBJ1-5; CDR3: CASSVRTATDQPQHF
V: TRBV19; J: TRBJ1-1; CDR3: CASSTRDRGLTSEAFF
V: TRBV6-1; J: TRBJ2-7; CDR3: CASSPDLGAYEQYF
V: TRBV5-1; J: TRBJ2-5; CDR3: CASSAPTGGQETQYF
V: TRBV5-1; J: TRBJ2-5; CDR3: CASSPTRGGEETQYF
V: TRBV5-1; J: TRBJ2-7; CDR3: CASSLTGTSGYEQYF
V: TRBV19; J: TRBJ2-7; CDR3: CASSTSGSRNDEQYF
V: TRBV4-1; J: TRBJ2-7; CDR3: CASSQDPRGFGGLSEQYF
V: TRBV11-2; J: TRBJ2-7; CDR3: CASSQSHRGPPYEQYF
V: TRBV5-1; J: TRBJ2-2; CDR3: CASSLQDRVGELFF
V: TRBV6-1; J: TRBJ2-1; CDR3: CASSENRFF
V: TRBV5-4; J: TRBJ1-1; CDR3: CASKHKGTVEAFF